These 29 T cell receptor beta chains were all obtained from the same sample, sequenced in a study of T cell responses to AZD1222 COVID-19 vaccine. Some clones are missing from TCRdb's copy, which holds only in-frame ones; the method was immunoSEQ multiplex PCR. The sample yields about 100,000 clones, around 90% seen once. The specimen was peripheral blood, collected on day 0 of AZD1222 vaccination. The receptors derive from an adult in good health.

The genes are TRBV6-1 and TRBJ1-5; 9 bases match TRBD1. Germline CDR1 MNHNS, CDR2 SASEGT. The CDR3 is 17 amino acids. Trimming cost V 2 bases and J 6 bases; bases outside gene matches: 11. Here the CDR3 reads CASSEFPTGGESQPQHF. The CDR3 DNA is TGTGCCAGCAGTGAATTCCCTACAGGGGGCGAAAGTCAGCCCCAGCATTTT.

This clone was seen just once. The CDR3 sequence: CAINQEFRSPLHF. The CDR3 DNA reads as TGTGCCATCAACCAGGAATTCCGTTCACCCCTCCACTTT. The genes are TRBV10-3 and TRBJ1-6; D ambiguous. CDR1 ENHRY and CDR2 SYGVKD come from the germline V gene. V gave up 7 bases and J gave up 9 bases, with 13 bases separating them. CDR3 length: 13 residues.

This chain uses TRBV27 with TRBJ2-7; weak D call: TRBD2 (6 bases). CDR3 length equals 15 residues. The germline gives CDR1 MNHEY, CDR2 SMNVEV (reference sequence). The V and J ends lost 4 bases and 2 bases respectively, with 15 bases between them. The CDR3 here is CASSSLLRRAYEQYF. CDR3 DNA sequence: TGTGCCAGCAGTTCCCTTCTCAGGAGGGCCTACGAGCAGTACTTC.

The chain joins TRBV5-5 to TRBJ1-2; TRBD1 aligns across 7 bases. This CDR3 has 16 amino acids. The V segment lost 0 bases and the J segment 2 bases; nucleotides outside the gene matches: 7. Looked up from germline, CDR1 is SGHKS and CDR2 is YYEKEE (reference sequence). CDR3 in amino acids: CASSLVPAGGNYGYTF. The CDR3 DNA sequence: TGTGCCAGCAGCTTGGTCCCCGCAGGGGGGAACTATGGCTACACCTTC.

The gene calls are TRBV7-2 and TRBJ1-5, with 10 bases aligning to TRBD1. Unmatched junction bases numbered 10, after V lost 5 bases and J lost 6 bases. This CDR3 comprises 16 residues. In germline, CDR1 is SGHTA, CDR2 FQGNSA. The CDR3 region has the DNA TGTGCCAGCAGCCCTGCCTCCGGGACAGGGGTTCAGCCCCAGCATTTT. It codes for CASSPASGTGVQPQHF.

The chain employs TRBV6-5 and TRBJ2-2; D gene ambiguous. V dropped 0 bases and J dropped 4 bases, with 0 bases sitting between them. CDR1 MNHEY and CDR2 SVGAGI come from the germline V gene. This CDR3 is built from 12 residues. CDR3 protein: CASSYSTGELFF. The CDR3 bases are TGTGCCAGCAGTTACTCCACCGGGGAGCTGTTTTTT.

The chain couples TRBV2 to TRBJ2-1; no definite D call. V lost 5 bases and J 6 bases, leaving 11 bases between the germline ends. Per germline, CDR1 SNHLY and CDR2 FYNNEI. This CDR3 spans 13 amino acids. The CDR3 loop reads CASSPEVFNEQFF. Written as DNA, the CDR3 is TGTGCCAGCAGTCCAGAAGTGTTCAATGAGCAGTTCTTC.

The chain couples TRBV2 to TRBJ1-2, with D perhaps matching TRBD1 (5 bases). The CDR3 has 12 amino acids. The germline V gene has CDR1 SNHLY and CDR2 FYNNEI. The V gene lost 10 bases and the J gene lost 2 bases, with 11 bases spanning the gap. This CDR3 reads CATSRENYGYTF. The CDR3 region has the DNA TGTGCCACTAGCAGGGAAAACTATGGCTACACCTTC.

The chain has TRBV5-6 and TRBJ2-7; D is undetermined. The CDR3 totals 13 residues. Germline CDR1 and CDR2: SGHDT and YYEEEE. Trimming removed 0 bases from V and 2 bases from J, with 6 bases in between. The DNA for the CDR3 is TGTGCCAGCAGCTTGGACCAGGCCTACGAGCAGTACTTC. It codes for CASSLDQAYEQYF.

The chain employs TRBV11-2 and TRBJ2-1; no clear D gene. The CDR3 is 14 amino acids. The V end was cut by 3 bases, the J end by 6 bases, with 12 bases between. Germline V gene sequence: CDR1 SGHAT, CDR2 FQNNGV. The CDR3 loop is CASSLRASSNEQFF. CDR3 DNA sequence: TGTGCCAGCAGCTTGCGAGCTAGTAGCAATGAGCAGTTCTTC. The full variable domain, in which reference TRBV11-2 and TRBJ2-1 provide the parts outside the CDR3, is EAGVAQSPRYKIIEKRQSVAFWCNPISGHATLYWYQQILGQGPKLLIQFQNNGVVDDSQLPKDRFSAERLKGVDSTLKIQPAKLEDSAVYLCASSLRASSNEQFFGPGTRLTVL.

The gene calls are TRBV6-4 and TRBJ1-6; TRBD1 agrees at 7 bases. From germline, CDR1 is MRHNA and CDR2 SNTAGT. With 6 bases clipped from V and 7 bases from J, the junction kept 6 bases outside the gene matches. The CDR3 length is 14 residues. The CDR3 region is CASSLGQPNSPLHF. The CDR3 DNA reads TGTGCCAGCAGCCTGGGACAGCCGAATTCACCCCTCCACTTT.

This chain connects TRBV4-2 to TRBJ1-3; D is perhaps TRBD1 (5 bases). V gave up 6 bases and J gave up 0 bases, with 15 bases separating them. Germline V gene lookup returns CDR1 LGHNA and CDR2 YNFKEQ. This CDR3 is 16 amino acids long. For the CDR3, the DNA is TGTGCCAGCAGTCGGGGACCTGAAATCTCTGGAAACACCATATATTTT. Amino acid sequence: CASSRGPEISGNTIYF.

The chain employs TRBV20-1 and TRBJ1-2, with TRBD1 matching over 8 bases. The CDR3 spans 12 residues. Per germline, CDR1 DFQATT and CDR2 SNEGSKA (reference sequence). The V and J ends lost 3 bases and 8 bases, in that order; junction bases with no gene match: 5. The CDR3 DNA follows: TGCAGTGCTAGTGACAGGGGAAGGGGCTACACCTTC. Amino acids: CSASDRGRGYTF.

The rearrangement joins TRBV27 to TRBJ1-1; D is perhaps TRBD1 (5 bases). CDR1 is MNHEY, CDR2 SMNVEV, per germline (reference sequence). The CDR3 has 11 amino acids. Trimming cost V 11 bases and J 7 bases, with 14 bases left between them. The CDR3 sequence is CAAQGLGEAFF. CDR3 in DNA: TGTGCCGCCCAGGGTTTGGGTGAAGCTTTCTTT.

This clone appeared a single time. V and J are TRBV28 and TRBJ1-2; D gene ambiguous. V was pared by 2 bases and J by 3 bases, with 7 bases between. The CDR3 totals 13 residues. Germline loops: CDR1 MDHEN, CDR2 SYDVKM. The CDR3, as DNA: TGTGCCAGCAGTTTAACAACCCACTATGGCTACACCTTC. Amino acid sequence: CASSLTTHYGYTF.

The CDR3 spells CASSQGRTRGTGVSYEQYF. DNA of the CDR3: TGTGCCAGCAGCCAAGGGCGGACCCGGGGGACAGGGGTATCCTACGAGCAGTACTTC. J is TRBJ2-7 and V is TRBV3-1 (or the pseudogene TRBV3-2), with 10 positions matching TRBD1. This CDR3 has 19 residues. Germline values: CDR1 LGHDT, CDR2 YNNKEL (reference sequence). The junction had 13 bases not matched to a gene; V was cut back by 1 base and J by 1 base.

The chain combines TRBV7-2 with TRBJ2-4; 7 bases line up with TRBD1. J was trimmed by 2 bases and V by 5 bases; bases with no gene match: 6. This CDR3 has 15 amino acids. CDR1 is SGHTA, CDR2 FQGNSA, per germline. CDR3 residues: CASSLQTGSKNIQYF. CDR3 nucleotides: TGTGCCAGCAGCCTACAGACAGGGTCCAAAAACATTCAGTACTTC.

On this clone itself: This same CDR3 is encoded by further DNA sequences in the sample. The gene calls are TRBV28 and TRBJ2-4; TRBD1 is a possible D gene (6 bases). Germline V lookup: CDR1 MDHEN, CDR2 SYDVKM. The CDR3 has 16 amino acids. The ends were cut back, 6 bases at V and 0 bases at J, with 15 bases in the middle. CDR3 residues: CASSLGQGLAKNIQYF. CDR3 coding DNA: TGTGCCAGCAGCTTAGGCCAGGGGTTAGCCAAAAACATTCAGTACTTC.

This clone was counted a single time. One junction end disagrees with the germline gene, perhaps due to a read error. The chain's CDR3 is CASSKDPRAGGLGYGYTF. CDR3 in DNA: TGCGCCAGCAGCAAAGACCCCAGGGCAGGGGGCCTGGGCTATGGCTACACCTTC. The chain carries TRBV4-1 and TRBJ1-2; 8 bases fit TRBD1. Looked up from germline, CDR1 is MGHRA and CDR2 is YSYEKL. This CDR3 spans 18 amino acids.

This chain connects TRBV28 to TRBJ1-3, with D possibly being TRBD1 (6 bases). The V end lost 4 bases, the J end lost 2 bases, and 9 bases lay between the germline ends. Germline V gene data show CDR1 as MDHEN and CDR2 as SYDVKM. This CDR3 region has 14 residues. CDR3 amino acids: CASSSGATGNTIYF. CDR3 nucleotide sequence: TGTGCCAGCAGTTCAGGGGCTACTGGAAACACCATATATTTT.

The CDR3 region has the DNA TGTGCCAGCAGCACCCAAGGACTCCTAGCCAAAAACATTCAGTACTTC. This codes for CASSTQGLLAKNIQYF. The V call is TRBV5-5, the J call TRBJ2-4, with a possible D match to TRBD2 (5 bases). V lost 4 bases, J lost 0 bases, and 14 bases lay in between. The CDR3 runs 16 residues. CDR1 SGHKS and CDR2 YYEKEE come from the germline V gene (reference sequence).

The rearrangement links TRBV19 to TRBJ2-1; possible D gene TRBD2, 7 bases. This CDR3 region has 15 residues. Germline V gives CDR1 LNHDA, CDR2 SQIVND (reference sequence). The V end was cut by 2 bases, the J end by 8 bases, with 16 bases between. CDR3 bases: TGTGCCAGTAGTATAATCGGGGGGCACGACTATGAGCAGTTCTTC. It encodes CASSIIGGHDYEQFF. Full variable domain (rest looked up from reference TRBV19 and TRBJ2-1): DGGITQSPKYLFRKEGQNVTLSCEQNLNHDAMYWYRQDPGQGLRLIYYSQIVNDFQKGDIAEGYSVSREKKESFPLTVTSAQKNPTAFYLCASSIIGGHDYEQFFGPGTRLTVL.

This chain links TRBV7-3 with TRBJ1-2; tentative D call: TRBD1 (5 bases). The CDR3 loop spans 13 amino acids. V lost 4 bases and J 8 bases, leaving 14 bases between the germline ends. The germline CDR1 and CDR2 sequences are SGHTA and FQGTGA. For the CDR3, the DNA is TGTGCCAGCAGCTATATTCTGGGGGAGGGCTACACCTTC. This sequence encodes CASSYILGEGYTF.

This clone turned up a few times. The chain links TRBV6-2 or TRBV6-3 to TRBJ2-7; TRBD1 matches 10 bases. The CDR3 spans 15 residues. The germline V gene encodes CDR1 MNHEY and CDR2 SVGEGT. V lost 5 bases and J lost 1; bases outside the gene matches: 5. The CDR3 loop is CASSADRGHSYEQYF. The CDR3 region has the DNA TGTGCCAGCAGTGCTGACAGGGGGCATTCCTACGAGCAGTACTTC.

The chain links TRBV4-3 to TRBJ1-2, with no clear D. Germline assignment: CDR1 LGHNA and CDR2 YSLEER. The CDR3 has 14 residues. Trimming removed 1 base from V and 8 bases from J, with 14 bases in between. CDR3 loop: CASSQGGFAAGYTF. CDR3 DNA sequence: TGCGCCAGCAGCCAAGGAGGGTTCGCCGCCGGCTACACCTTC.

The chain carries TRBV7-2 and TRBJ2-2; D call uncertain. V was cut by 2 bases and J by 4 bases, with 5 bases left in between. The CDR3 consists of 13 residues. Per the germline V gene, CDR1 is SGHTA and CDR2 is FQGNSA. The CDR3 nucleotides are TGTGCCAGCAGCTTAAAGGGCACCGGGGAGCTGTTTTTT. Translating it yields CASSLKGTGELFF.

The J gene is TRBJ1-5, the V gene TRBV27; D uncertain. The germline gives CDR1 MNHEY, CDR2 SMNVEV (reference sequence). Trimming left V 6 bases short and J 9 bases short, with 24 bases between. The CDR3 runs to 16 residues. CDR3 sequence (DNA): TGTGCCAGCAGCCCCCCTACCTCTGAGAGCTCGTGGCCCCAGCATTTT. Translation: CASSPPTSESSWPQHF.

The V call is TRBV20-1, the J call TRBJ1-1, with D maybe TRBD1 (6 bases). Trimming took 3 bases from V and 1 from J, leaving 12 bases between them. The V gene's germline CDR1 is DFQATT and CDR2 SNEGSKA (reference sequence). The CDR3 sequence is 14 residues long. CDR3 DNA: TGCAGTGCTAGTTCAGGACAGTCGAACACTGAAGCTTTCTTT. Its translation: CSASSGQSNTEAFF.

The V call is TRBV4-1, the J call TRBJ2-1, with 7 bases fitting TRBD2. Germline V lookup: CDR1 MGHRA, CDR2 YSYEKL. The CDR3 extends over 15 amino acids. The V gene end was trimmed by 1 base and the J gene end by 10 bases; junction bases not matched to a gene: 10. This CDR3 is CASSQGGLGSDEQFF. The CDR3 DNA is TGCGCCAGCAGCCAAGGTGGACTAGGTTCTGACGAGCAGTTCTTC.